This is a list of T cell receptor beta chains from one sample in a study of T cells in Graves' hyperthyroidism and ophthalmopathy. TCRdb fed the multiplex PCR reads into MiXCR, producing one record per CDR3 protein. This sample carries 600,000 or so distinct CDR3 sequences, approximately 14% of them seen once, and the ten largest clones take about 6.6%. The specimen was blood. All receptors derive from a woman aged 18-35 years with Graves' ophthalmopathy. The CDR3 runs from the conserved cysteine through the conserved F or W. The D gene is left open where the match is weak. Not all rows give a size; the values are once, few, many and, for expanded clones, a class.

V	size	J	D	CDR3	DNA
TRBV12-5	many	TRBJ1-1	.	CASGLSSWRTEAFF	TGTGCTAGTGGCCTCAGCTCCTGGAGGACTGAAGCTTTCTTT
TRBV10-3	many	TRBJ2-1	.	CAIRSVTYNEQFF	TGTGCCATCAGGTCGGTTACCTACAATGAGCAGTTCTTC
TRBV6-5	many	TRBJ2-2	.	CASSYSGSTGELFF	TGTGCCAGCAGTTACTCTGGGAGCACCGGGGAGCTGTTTTTT
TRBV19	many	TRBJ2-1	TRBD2	CASRRVAGDEQFF	TGTGCCAGTAGACGAGTAGCGGGCGATGAGCAGTTCTTC
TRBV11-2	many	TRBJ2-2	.	CASSSIRDFGELFF	TGTGCCAGCAGCTCCATACGCGATTTCGGGGAGCTGTTTTTT
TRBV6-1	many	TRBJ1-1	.	CASSILGAAAEAFF	TGTGCCAGCAGTATTCTGGGGGCGGCGGCTGAAGCTTTCTTT
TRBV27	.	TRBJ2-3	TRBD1	CASSLYRGLDPSTDTQYF	TGTGCCAGCAGTTTGTACAGGGGGCTTGATCCTAGCACAGATACGCAGTATTTT
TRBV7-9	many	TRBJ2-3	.	CASSLGWQTSTDTQYF	TGTGCCAGCAGCTTAGGCTGGCAGACTAGCACAGATACGCAGTATTTT
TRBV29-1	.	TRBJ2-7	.	CSVVGRGGSYEQYF	TGCAGCGTTGTTGGCAGGGGAGGCTCCTACGAGCAGTACTTC
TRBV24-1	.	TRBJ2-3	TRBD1	CATSALRTGRRTDTQYF	TGTGCCACCAGTGCCCTACGGACAGGGAGGAGGACAGATACGCAGTATTTT
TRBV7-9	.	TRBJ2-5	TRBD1	CASSQGQTWETQYF	TGTGCCAGCAGCCAGGGACAGACTTGGGAGACCCAGTACTTC